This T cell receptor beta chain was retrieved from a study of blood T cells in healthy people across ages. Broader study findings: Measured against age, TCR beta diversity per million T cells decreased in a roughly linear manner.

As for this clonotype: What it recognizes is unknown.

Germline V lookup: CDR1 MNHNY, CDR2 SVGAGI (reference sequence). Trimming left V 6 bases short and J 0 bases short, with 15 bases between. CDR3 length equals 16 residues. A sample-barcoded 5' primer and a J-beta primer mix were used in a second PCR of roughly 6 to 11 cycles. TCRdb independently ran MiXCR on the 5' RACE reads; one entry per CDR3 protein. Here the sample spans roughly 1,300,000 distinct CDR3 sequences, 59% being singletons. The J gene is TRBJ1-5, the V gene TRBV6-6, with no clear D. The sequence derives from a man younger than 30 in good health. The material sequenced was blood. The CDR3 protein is CASRLGGSGSNQPQHF. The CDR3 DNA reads TGTGCCAGCAGATTGGGTGGGAGCGGTAGCAATCAGCCCCAGCATTTT.